This TCR beta chain was observed in a study of blood T cell repertoires in COVID-19. Only in-frame clones appear in the TCRdb table, and some are missing; sequencing was by immunoSEQ multiplex PCR. The sample lists roughly 170,000 clones; approximately 80% were seen once. Germline V CDR1 and CDR2: ENHRY, SYGVKD. The CDR3 runs to 15 residues. Trimming at V came to 4 bases and at J to 7 bases, leaving 8 bases not matched to a gene. This chain joins TRBV10-3 and TRBJ2-1, with 9 bases matching TRBD2. The sample consisted of PBMCs or T cells enriched from blood (not recorded which). The clonotype originates from a woman in her fifties or sixties who had recovered from COVID-19. CDR3 in DNA: TGTGCCATCAGTGTCAGACTAGCGGACGAGAATGAGCAGTTCTTC. Protein: CAISVRLADENEQFF.